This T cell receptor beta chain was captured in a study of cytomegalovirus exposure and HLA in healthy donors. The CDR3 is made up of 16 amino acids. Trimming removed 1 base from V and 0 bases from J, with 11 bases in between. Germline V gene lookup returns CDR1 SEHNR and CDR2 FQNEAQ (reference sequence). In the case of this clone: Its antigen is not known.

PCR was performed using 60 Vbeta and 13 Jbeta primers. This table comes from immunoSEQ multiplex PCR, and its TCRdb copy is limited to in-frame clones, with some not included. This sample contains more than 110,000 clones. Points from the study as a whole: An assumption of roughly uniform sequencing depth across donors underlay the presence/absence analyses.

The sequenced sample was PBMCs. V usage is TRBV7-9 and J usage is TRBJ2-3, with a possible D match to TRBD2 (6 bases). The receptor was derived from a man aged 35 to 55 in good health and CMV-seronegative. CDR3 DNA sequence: TGTGCCAGCAGCTTAGTCCTCGGGGGAAGCACAGATACGCAGTATTTT. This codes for CASSLVLGGSTDTQYF.